A single sample gave rise to the 26 T cell receptor beta chains below, sequenced in a study of radiation and T cells in renal cell carcinoma. Using immunoSEQ multiplex PCR, the repertoire was profiled, and TCRdb retains in-frame clones only, with some absent. Among 100,000 to 150,000 clones listed, approximately 82% were seen once. Time point in this sample: baseline pretreatment blood. The treatment was: 15 Gy SBRT to primary tumor, nephrectomy 4 weeks later. The source was blood, collected from a patient whose treatment included radiotherapy and nephrectomy. These receptors were obtained from a woman aged 60-75 years with renal cell carcinoma.

CDR3 sequence: CASSIMAQLVNEQFF. The CDR3 coding sequence is TGTGCCAGTAGTATAATGGCGCAACTAGTCAATGAGCAGTTCTTC. The V and J genes are TRBV19 and TRBJ2-1, with D possibly being TRBD2 (5 bases). The germline V gene encodes CDR1 LNHDA and CDR2 SQIVND (reference sequence). The length of the CDR3 is 15 residues. V was cut by 2 bases and J by 6 bases, with 14 bases left in between.

The V gene is TRBV18, the J gene TRBJ1-3; D not resolved. The V gene's germline CDR1 is KGHSH and CDR2 LQKENI. The CDR3 runs to 16 residues. V lost 0 bases and J lost 0, with 9 bases in between. This CDR3 reads CASSPPRVSSGNTIYF. The CDR3 bases are TGTGCCAGCTCACCACCGAGAGTCTCCTCTGGAAACACCATATATTTT.

The V call is TRBV5-5, the J call TRBJ1-1; the match to TRBD1 covers 7 bases. J lost 11 bases, V lost 0 bases, and 1 base had no gene match. CDR3 size: 11 residues. Per the germline V gene, CDR1 is SGHKS and CDR2 is YYEKEE (reference sequence). CDR3 coding DNA: TGTGCCAGCAGCTTGGAACAGGGGGCTTTCTTT. This codes for CASSLEQGAFF.

This chain links TRBV14 with TRBJ1-2, with D perhaps matching TRBD1 (5 bases). CDR1 SGHDN and CDR2 FVKESK come from the germline V gene. Between the trimmed V and J ends, which lost 1 base and 3 bases, there was a span of 15 bases. CDR3 length: 16 residues. The CDR3 region is CASSQVGRRVDYGYTF. The CDR3 DNA is TGTGCCAGCAGCCAAGTGGGACGGAGGGTTGACTATGGCTACACCTTC.

The chain has TRBV6-5 and TRBJ2-7; TRBD1 aligns across 10 bases. The CDR3 covers 13 residues. The V gene end was trimmed by 8 bases and the J gene end by 6 bases; junction bases not matched to a gene: 7. Germline CDR1 is MNHEY and CDR2 is SVGAGI. The CDR3 region has the DNA TGTGCCAGCCTGGGACAGGGGTCTCGCGAGCAGTACTTC. It encodes CASLGQGSREQYF.

This clone was observed once. V and J are TRBV5-1 and TRBJ2-5; D is possibly TRBD1 (6 bases). CDR1 SGHRS and CDR2 YFSETQ come from the germline V gene. Trimming removed 0 bases at V and 5 bases at J, with 17 bases between. The CDR3 consists of 16 residues. The CDR3 DNA follows: TGCGCCAGCAGCTTGGAAGGGACATTCCAGGGGGAGACCCAGTACTTC. Translating it yields CASSLEGTFQGETQYF.

In DNA form, the CDR3 reads TGTGCCAGCAGTCCCAACTACGGACAGGGAGGCGAGACCCAGTACTTC. Encoded protein: CASSPNYGQGGETQYF. The chain has TRBV6-4 and TRBJ2-5; 8 nucleotides agree with TRBD1. The germline CDR1 and CDR2 sequences are MRHNA and SNTAGT. V shed 5 bases, J shed 5 bases, and the junction held 13 bases outside the gene matches. The CDR3 is 16 residues long.

The V and J genes are TRBV6-6 and TRBJ2-7; 10 bases are a match to TRBD2. J lost 1 base, V lost 6 bases, and 6 bases had no gene match. Germline V gives CDR1 MNHNY, CDR2 SVGAGI (reference sequence). The CDR3 length is 15 residues. This chain's CDR3 is CASSPSGGRSYEQYF. In DNA form, the CDR3 reads TGTGCCAGCAGCCCTAGCGGGGGCAGGTCCTACGAGCAGTACTTC.

This clone was detected only a few times. The rearrangement uses TRBV9 and TRBJ1-1; TRBD1 might be the D (5 bases). Germline V lookup: CDR1 SGDLS, CDR2 YYNGEE. The CDR3 is 15 residues long. Trimming removed 1 base from V and 1 base from J, with 11 bases in between. CDR3 DNA sequence: TGTGCCAGCAGCGTACGCCCGGGACGGAACACTGAAGCTTTCTTT. It translates to CASSVRPGRNTEAFF.

The CDR3: CASSLGQSSRYF. The CDR3 bases are TGTGCCAGCAGCCTGGGACAGTCCAGCAGGTACTTC. The J gene is TRBJ2-4, the V gene TRBV28; 7 positions agree with TRBD1. Unmatched junction bases numbered 11, after V lost 6 bases and J lost 15 bases. The CDR3 loop spans 12 amino acids. The germline V gene encodes CDR1 MDHEN and CDR2 SYDVKM.

The CDR3 DNA sequence: TGTGCCAGCAGCCTGGGACAGGGCATTGGTGAGCAGTTCTTC. It encodes CASSLGQGIGEQFF. The chain uses TRBV11-2 and TRBJ2-1, with 9 bases identical to TRBD1. Germline V gives CDR1 SGHAT, CDR2 FQNNGV. The V segment lost 5 bases and the J segment 9 bases; nucleotides outside the gene matches: 8. CDR3 size: 14 residues.

The J gene is TRBJ2-3, the V gene TRBV7-3, with D possibly TRBD2 on 6 matching bases. Deletions cut 2 bases from V and 2 bases from J, with 8 bases between. Germline V lookup: CDR1 SGHTA, CDR2 FQGTGA. The CDR3 length is 14 residues. The CDR3 is CASSLAGNTDTQYF. In DNA, the CDR3 is TGTGCCAGCAGCTTAGCGGGGAACACAGATACGCAGTATTTT.

The CDR3 nucleotides are TGTGCCAGCAGCCCAGGGGTTAACTATGGCTACACCTTC. This gives the protein CASSPGVNYGYTF. The V and J genes are TRBV11-2 and TRBJ1-2; D possibly corresponds to TRBD1 (6 bases). The CDR3 has 13 residues. Trimming removed 5 bases at V and 1 base at J, with 8 bases between. Looked up from germline, CDR1 is SGHAT and CDR2 is FQNNGV. The entire variable domain, with the rest obtained from reference TRBV11-2 and TRBJ1-2, is as follows: EAGVAQSPRYKIIEKRQSVAFWCNPISGHATLYWYQQILGQGPKLLIQFQNNGVVDDSQLPKDRFSAERLKGVDSTLKIQPAKLEDSAVYLCASSPGVNYGYTFGSGTRLTVV.

V usage is TRBV2 and J usage is TRBJ2-4, with 7 nucleotides matching TRBD1. The CDR3 totals 15 residues. Germline values: CDR1 SNHLY, CDR2 FYNNEI. V was pared by 4 bases and J by 4 bases, with 7 bases of the junction left unmatched. The CDR3 DNA follows: TGTGCCAGCAGTGCCTCCGGGACAGCAAAAAACATTCAGTACTTC. This encodes CASSASGTAKNIQYF.

The chain links TRBV25-1 to TRBJ1-2; 8 bases are shared with TRBD1. Trimming took 4 bases from V and 3 from J; bases not matched to a gene: 7. Germline CDR1 reads MGHDK; CDR2 reads SYGVNS. The CDR3 has 15 residues. The CDR3: CASSATGGQHYGYTF. In nucleotides, the CDR3 is TGTGCCAGCAGTGCTACAGGGGGTCAGCACTATGGCTACACCTTC.

This clone was picked up one time. This chain's CDR3 is CASSSAPGALNEKLFF. The CDR3 bases are TGCGCCAGCAGCTCGGCCCCAGGGGCCCTTAATGAAAAACTGTTTTTT. The chain uses TRBV5-1 and TRBJ1-4; D may be TRBD1 (6 bases). V was clipped by 3 bases and J by 4 bases, with 16 bases between them. The V gene's germline CDR1 is SGHRS and CDR2 YFSETQ. The CDR3 extends over 16 amino acids. The full variable domain, with the rest looked up from reference TRBV5-1 and TRBJ1-4, is KAGVTQTPRYLIKTRGQQVTLSCSPISGHRSVSWYQQTPGQGLQFLFEYFSETQRNKGNFPGRFSGRQFSNSRSEMNVSTLELGDSALYLCASSSAPGALNEKLFFGSGTQLSVL.

This chain uses TRBV4-1 with TRBJ1-1; unclear D gene. This CDR3 comprises 16 residues. Trimming pared 3 bases from V and 0 bases from J, leaving 14 bases between. Germline V lookup: CDR1 MGHRA, CDR2 YSYEKL. The CDR3 loop is CASSHLGRNMNTEAFF. For the CDR3, the DNA is TGCGCCAGCAGCCACTTGGGCCGCAACATGAACACTGAAGCTTTCTTT.

J is TRBJ1-2 and V is TRBV5-4; D might be TRBD1 (6 bases). The CDR3 consists of 16 residues. The V end was cut by 1 base, the J end by 0 bases, with 13 bases between. Germline CDR1 reads SGHNT; CDR2 reads YYREEE (reference sequence). In DNA, the CDR3 is TGTGCCAGCAGCTTGAAGGGGGGCCGAGCTAACTATGGCTACACCTTC. Translated: CASSLKGGRANYGYTF.

The chain uses TRBV2 and TRBJ2-3, with 9 bases matching TRBD1. Trimming at V came to 0 bases and at J to 1 base, leaving 5 bases not matched to a gene. The CDR3 covers 17 residues. CDR1 and CDR2 (germline): SNHLY, FYNNEI. CDR3 protein: CASSEAIGTGRTDTQYF. The CDR3 DNA reads TGTGCCAGCAGTGAAGCAATTGGGACAGGGCGCACAGATACGCAGTATTTT.

The chain uses TRBV13 and TRBJ1-3; D is unclear. Between the trimmed V and J ends, which lost 5 bases and 7 bases, there was a span of 6 bases. The CDR3 has 11 residues. Germline assignment: CDR1 PRHDT and CDR2 FYEKMQ (reference sequence). This chain's CDR3 is CASSLLNTIYF. The DNA of the CDR3 is TGTGCCAGCAGCCTTTTGAACACCATATATTTT. The full variable domain, its missing parts supplied by reference TRBV13 and TRBJ1-3, is AAGVIQSPRHLIKEKRETATLKCYPIPRHDTVYWYQQGPGQDPQFLISFYEKMQSDKGSIPDRFSAQQFSDYHSELNMSSLELGDSALYFCASSLLNTIYFGEGSWLTVV.

This chain joins TRBV25-1 and TRBJ2-1, with 8 bases matching TRBD2. The CDR3 length is 15 residues. Germline CDR1 and CDR2: MGHDK and SYGVNS. The J segment lost 2 bases and the V segment lost 1 base, leaving 1 base of the junction unmatched. CDR3 loop: CASSESAGAYNEQFF. Written as DNA, the CDR3 is TGTGCCAGCAGTGAATCAGCGGGGGCCTACAATGAGCAGTTCTTC.

The CDR3 DNA follows: TGTGCCAGTAGTATGACCGGCAGGGACGTTTTCTATGGCTACACCTTC. This encodes CASSMTGRDVFYGYTF. The chain uses TRBV19 and TRBJ1-2, with D tentatively TRBD1 (5 bases). The length of the CDR3 is 16 residues. Trimming took off 3 bases at V and 4 bases at J, with 18 bases between the two ends. From germline, CDR1 is LNHDA and CDR2 SQIVND (reference sequence).

The rearrangement uses TRBV14 and TRBJ2-6; D ambiguous. CDR1 and CDR2 from the germline V gene are SGHDN and FVKESK. With 5 bases removed from V and 2 bases from J, the gap between germline ends came to 13 bases. The CDR3 consists of 16 residues. As DNA, the CDR3 is TGTGCCAGCAGCAAAGCGAGCCTCGCTGGGGCCAACGTCCTGACTTTC. It specifies CASSKASLAGANVLTF.

This clone was observed a few times. The chain joins TRBV9 to TRBJ2-7; a possible D gene is TRBD1 (5 bases). The CDR3 is 14 amino acids. Per the germline V gene, CDR1 is SGDLS and CDR2 is YYNGEE. V lost 3 bases and J 6 bases, leaving 16 bases between the germline ends. CDR3 sequence (DNA): TGTGCCAGCAGCGAACAAAACGGTGGGGCCGAGCAGTACTTC. Translation: CASSEQNGGAEQYF.

This chain joins TRBV6-6 and TRBJ2-7; no reliable D call. The CDR3 contains 12 residues. Trimming removed 4 bases at V and 6 bases at J, with 10 bases between. CDR1 is MNHNY and CDR2 is SVGAGI in the germline V gene (reference sequence). The CDR3 DNA follows: TGTGCCAGCAGTTCCCTTTCGGGCGAGCAGTACTTC. This gives the protein CASSSLSGEQYF.

This chain links TRBV10-3 with TRBJ1-3; 9 nucleotides agree with TRBD1. The germline V gene has CDR1 ENHRY and CDR2 SYGVKD. This CDR3 is built from 13 residues. With 10 bases clipped from V and 3 bases from J, the junction kept 4 bases outside the gene matches. The CDR3 sequence is CASGQGNGNTIYF. CDR3 nucleotide sequence: TGTGCCAGCGGACAGGGGAATGGAAACACCATATATTTT.